These 20 T cell receptor beta chains share one sample of origin, sequenced in a study of human T cells and chemical hapten exposure. Using its own MiXCR run on the RACE reads, TCRdb lists one record per CDR3 protein. The sample records 180,000 or so distinct CDR3 sequences, 20% to 25% being singletons. As for time point: patch test 1, 2 weeks after DPC sensitization. Sample treatment: therapeutic diphenylcyclopropenone sensitization with weekly scalp DPC. The sequenced sample was whole blood, obtained in connection with sensitization to the hapten diphenylcyclopropenone (DPC). Receptors were obtained from a woman aged 45-65 years with alopecia areata. Some clones in this sample may be carry-over from other donors' samples.

This clonotype was found a few times. The CDR3 loop is CASTPGGAGGYTF. In DNA, the CDR3 is TGTGCCAGCACCCCGGGAGGGGCGGGTGGCTACACCTTC. The chain couples TRBV27 to TRBJ1-2, with D perhaps matching TRBD1 (5 bases). The V end lost 7 bases, the J end lost 7 bases, and 16 bases lay between the germline ends. The CDR3 sequence is 13 residues long. CDR1 and CDR2 (germline): MNHEY, SMNVEV (reference sequence).

This clonotype was recorded a few times. The chain carries TRBV3-1 and TRBJ2-7, with D unclear. V was cut by 0 bases and J by 7 bases, with 13 bases left in between. This CDR3 region has 14 residues. Germline V gene lookup returns CDR1 LGHDT and CDR2 YNNKEL (reference sequence). The chain's CDR3 is CASSQDFVSREQYF. The DNA of the CDR3 is TGTGCCAGCAGCCAAGATTTCGTTAGCCGGGAGCAGTACTTC.

This clonotype was counted many times. The chain is built from TRBV10-2 and TRBJ2-7; D is ambiguous. Germline-derived CDR1 and CDR2 are WSHSY and SAAADI. This CDR3 is 14 amino acids long. The V and J ends lost 6 bases and 4 bases respectively, with 16 bases between them. The CDR3 coding sequence is TGCGCCAGCAGCGCGTGGACGGACCCTTACGAGCAGTACTTC. Its protein product is CASSAWTDPYEQYF.

This clonotype was recorded many times. The V and J genes are TRBV7-2 and TRBJ1-5; D may be TRBD1 (5 bases). V was trimmed by 2 bases and J by 2 bases, leaving 10 bases between them. This CDR3 has 15 residues. The V gene's germline CDR1 is SGHTA and CDR2 FQGNSA. The CDR3 here is CASSLRTTGNQPQHF. CDR3 DNA sequence: TGTGCCAGCAGCTTAAGAACGACAGGCAATCAGCCCCAGCATTTT.

This clonotype was seen only a few times. The chain has TRBV29-1 and TRBJ2-3; 11 positions agree with TRBD2. The ends lost 8 bases at V and 2 bases at J; junction bases unmatched: 6. Germline V gene lookup returns CDR1 SQVTM and CDR2 ANQGSEA. There are 14 residues in the CDR3. CDR3 DNA: TGCAGCTTCCTAGCGGGAGGTGTCACAGATACGCAGTATTTT. Translating gives CSFLAGGVTDTQYF.

The rearrangement links TRBV5-1 to TRBJ1-3, with D tentatively TRBD1 (6 bases). The CDR3 has 15 amino acids. Trimming took off 3 bases at V and 1 base at J, with 11 bases between the two ends. Germline CDR1 reads SGHRS; CDR2 reads YFSETQ. DNA of the CDR3: TGCGCCAGCAGCTGGAACGGACAGTCTGGAAACACCATATATTTT. Translating gives CASSWNGQSGNTIYF.

This chain connects TRBV6-5 to TRBJ1-2; 8 bases match TRBD1. The CDR3 is made up of 13 amino acids. V shed 5 bases and J 6 bases; nucleotides not matched to a gene: 5. Germline V gives CDR1 MNHEY, CDR2 SVGAGI. CDR3 in amino acids: CASSGQGGNGYTF. CDR3 DNA: TGTGCCAGCAGTGGACAGGGAGGGAATGGCTACACCTTC.

This clonotype was found many times. V usage is TRBV4-1 and J usage is TRBJ2-7; D ambiguous. This CDR3 is 12 amino acids long. In germline, CDR1 is MGHRA, CDR2 YSYEKL. V was cut by 0 bases and J by 7 bases, with 7 bases left in between. CDR3 residues: CASSQDLREQYF. The CDR3 DNA reads as TGCGCCAGCAGCCAAGACCTACGGGAGCAGTACTTC.

This clonotype was seen a handful of times. The genes are TRBV5-4 and TRBJ2-5, with unresolved D. V gave up 0 bases and J gave up 3 bases, with 6 bases separating them. This CDR3 spans 13 amino acids. Germline CDR1 is SGHNT and CDR2 is YYREEE (reference sequence). The DNA for the CDR3 is TGTGCCAGCAGCTTGGACCCCGAAGAGACCCAGTACTTC. It encodes CASSLDPEETQYF.

This chain joins TRBV9 and TRBJ2-2; D is perhaps TRBD1 (6 bases). V shed 0 bases and J shed 7 bases, with 19 bases lying between them. Germline loops: CDR1 SGDLS, CDR2 YYNGEE. There are 17 residues in the CDR3. The CDR3 DNA sequence: TGTGCCAGCAGCGTAGTTGATGGGGGCAGTTTGGTCGGGGAGCTGTTTTTT. Protein: CASSVVDGGSLVGELFF.

The chain combines TRBV7-2 with TRBJ2-7; the D is unclear. The ends were cut back, 0 bases at V and 2 bases at J, with 8 bases in the middle. Germline V CDR1 and CDR2: SGHTA, FQGNSA. The CDR3 totals 14 residues. CDR3 loop: CASSLASSAYEQYF. The CDR3 DNA sequence: TGTGCCAGCAGCTTAGCATCGAGCGCCTACGAGCAGTACTTC.

The gene calls are TRBV27 and TRBJ1-6; D is perhaps TRBD1 (5 bases). Germline values: CDR1 MNHEY, CDR2 SMNVEV (reference sequence). The CDR3 loop spans 12 amino acids. V lost 4 bases to trimming and J lost 10 bases, with 8 bases between them. The CDR3 here is CASSSTVSPLHF. The CDR3 coding sequence is TGTGCCAGCAGTTCGACAGTATCACCCCTCCACTTT.

This clonotype was detected a few times. The V call is TRBV28, the J call TRBJ1-1; 7 bases fit TRBD1. Trimming at V came to 6 bases and at J to 3 bases, leaving 4 bases not matched to a gene. This CDR3 region has 13 residues. CDR1 is MDHEN and CDR2 is SYDVKM in the germline V gene. CDR3 DNA sequence: TGTGCCAGCAGGGGGACAGTGGACACTGAAGCTTTCTTT. Encoded protein: CASRGTVDTEAFF. Looking up the rest from reference TRBV28 and TRBJ1-1 gives the full variable domain: DVKVTQSSRYLVKRTGEKVFLECVQDMDHENMFWYRQDPGLGLRLIYFSYDVKMKEKGDIPEGYSVSREKKERFSLILESASTNQTSMYLCASRGTVDTEAFFGQGTRLTVV.

This clonotype was detected ten times or more. The gene calls are TRBV29-1 and TRBJ2-3, with 7 bases aligning to TRBD1. This CDR3 is built from 13 residues. Germline V lookup: CDR1 SQVTM, CDR2 ANQGSEA. The junction had 1 base not matched to a gene; V was cut back by 1 base and J by 3 bases. CDR3 region: CSVEVQGTDTQYF. The CDR3 bases are TGCAGCGTTGAAGTACAGGGGACAGATACGCAGTATTTT.

This rearrangement joins TRBV4-2 to TRBJ2-5; D gene uncertain. Deletions cut 5 bases from V and 5 bases from J, with 18 bases between. The CDR3 sequence is 15 residues long. Germline V gives CDR1 LGHNA, CDR2 YNFKEQ. CDR3 bases: TGTGCCAGCAGCTACAGCTCTGAAGGATTTGAGACCCAGTACTTC. As protein: CASSYSSEGFETQYF.

This chain joins TRBV5-1 and TRBJ1-1; weak D call: TRBD1 (6 bases). Germline lookup yields CDR1 SGHRS and CDR2 YFSETQ. CDR3 size: 16 residues. V was trimmed by 4 bases and J by 0 bases, leaving 16 bases between them. The CDR3 sequence is CASSPRTASMNTEAFF. The CDR3 region has the DNA TGCGCCAGCAGCCCGCGGACAGCGAGCATGAACACTGAAGCTTTCTTT.

The chain uses TRBV15 and TRBJ1-4; 7 positions match TRBD1. Trimming removed 4 bases from V and 5 bases from J; junction bases left unmatched: 4. CDR3 size: 14 residues. Germline V lookup: CDR1 LNHNV, CDR2 YYDKDF (reference sequence). In DNA form, the CDR3 reads TGTGCCACCAGCACGGGACAGAAGAATGAAAAACTGTTTTTT. Translation: CATSTGQKNEKLFF.

This clonotype was picked up many times. The chain is built from TRBV12-5 and TRBJ2-7; D gene uncertain. Trimming cost V 2 bases and J 3 bases, with 2 bases left between them. CDR3 length: 11 residues. Germline V CDR1 and CDR2: LGHNT, FRNRAP. Written as DNA, the CDR3 is TGTGCTAGTGGTTTGATCTACGAGCAGTACTTC. Translating gives CASGLIYEQYF.

This chain uses TRBV6-2 or TRBV6-3 with TRBJ2-7; 12 nucleotides agree with TRBD2. V was pared by 8 bases and J by 7 bases, with 6 bases of the junction left unmatched. This CDR3 is built from 13 residues. Germline CDR1 is MNHEY and CDR2 is SVGEGT. In nucleotides, the CDR3 is TGTGCCAGCGGACTAGCGGGACTGAGGGAGCAGTACTTC. Amino acids: CASGLAGLREQYF.

This clonotype was found a few times. The chain combines TRBV29-1 with TRBJ2-1; TRBD2 matches 10 bases. The CDR3 is 16 amino acids. Germline V gives CDR1 SQVTM, CDR2 ANQGSEA. Germline trimming cut 3 bases from V and 3 bases from J; bases unmatched to any gene: 8. The CDR3 nucleotides are TGCAGCGTTGACGTATGGACTAGCGGAAGCTACAATGAGCAGTTCTTC. Translated: CSVDVWTSGSYNEQFF.